The 32 T cell receptor beta chains below were found in one sample sequenced in a study of blood T cell repertoires in COVID-19. Measured with immunoSEQ multiplex PCR; TCRdb has only the in-frame clones, and not every one. The sample includes around 160,000 clones, roughly 90% of them seen just once. Sequencing was performed on peripheral blood. The receptors come from a human donor in a cohort sampled during active COVID-19.

This clone was observed a few times. The chain uses TRBV25-1 and TRBJ1-1; D is perhaps TRBD1 (5 bases). V dropped 4 bases and J dropped 3 bases, with 9 bases sitting between them. Germline assignment: CDR1 MGHDK and CDR2 SYGVNS. The CDR3 contains 13 residues. The CDR3: CASSGRQYTEAFF. DNA of the CDR3: TGTGCCAGCAGTGGCAGACAGTACACTGAAGCTTTCTTT.

The chain has TRBV24-1 and TRBJ2-3; 13 nucleotides line up with TRBD2. This CDR3 region has 17 residues. Germline V CDR1 and CDR2: KGHDR, SFDVKD. J gave up 6 bases and V 4 bases, and 9 bases lay outside the gene matches. The CDR3 is CATSERTSGRVGDTQYF. CDR3 nucleotide sequence: TGTGCCACCAGTGAAAGGACTAGCGGGAGAGTTGGGGATACGCAGTATTTT.

This chain connects TRBV29-1 to TRBJ1-5, with 8 bases lining up with TRBD1. Trimming took 4 bases from V and 4 from J; bases not matched to a gene: 3. Germline V gene data show CDR1 as SQVTM and CDR2 as ANQGSEA. This CDR3 has 13 amino acids. The CDR3 loop is CSVGNRGNQPQHF. CDR3 DNA sequence: TGCAGCGTTGGTAACAGGGGGAATCAGCCCCAGCATTTT.

This chain uses TRBV19 with TRBJ1-1, with TRBD1 as a possible D gene (6 bases). The V end lost 7 bases, the J end lost 4 bases, and 13 bases lay between the germline ends. The CDR3 contains 13 residues. The germline V gene encodes CDR1 LNHDA and CDR2 SQIVND (reference sequence). This CDR3 reads CASKRGRATEAFF. The CDR3 DNA follows: TGTGCCAGTAAGCGGGGGCGTGCCACTGAAGCTTTCTTT.

The V and J genes are TRBV11-2 and TRBJ1-3; 7 positions match TRBD1. Germline-derived CDR1 and CDR2 are SGHAT and FQNNGV. CDR3 size: 14 residues. The trim removed 7 bases at V and 5 bases at J, leaving 8 bases unmatched. CDR3 amino acids: CASTRDRDRNTIYF. The CDR3, as DNA: TGTGCCAGCACTCGGGACAGAGATCGAAACACCATATATTTT.

The chain couples TRBV9 to TRBJ2-1; a weak D match, TRBD2 (6 bases). The germline CDR1 and CDR2 sequences are SGDLS and YYNGEE. This CDR3 is 15 amino acids long. V was pared by 3 bases and J by 3 bases, with 13 bases between. The CDR3 DNA reads as TGTGCCAGCAGCGCTCTAGCGTCGGACTACAATGAGCAGTTCTTC. Protein product: CASSALASDYNEQFF.

The rearrangement joins TRBV6-2 or TRBV6-3 to TRBJ2-3; D remains ambiguous. Per germline, CDR1 MNHEY and CDR2 SVGEGT. V was trimmed by 4 bases and J by 8 bases, leaving 7 bases between them. CDR3 length: 11 residues. This chain's CDR3 is CASSSSFTQYF. The CDR3 DNA follows: TGTGCCAGCAGTTCTTCCTTTACGCAGTATTTT.

The rearrangement uses TRBV10-3 and TRBJ2-7; 12 bases are a match to TRBD1. The germline V gene encodes CDR1 ENHRY and CDR2 SYGVKD. CDR3 length equals 16 residues. With V trimmed by 3 bases and J by 1 base, 4 bases remained unmatched. The CDR3 sequence: CAISESGQGASYEQYF. CDR3 coding DNA: TGTGCCATCAGTGAATCGGGACAGGGGGCGTCCTACGAGCAGTACTTC.

A note on this clone: Different DNA sequences within this sample yield the same CDR3. The J gene is TRBJ2-1, the V gene TRBV19; 10 positions agree with TRBD2. CDR1 is LNHDA, CDR2 SQIVND, per germline (reference sequence). The trim removed 8 bases at V and 0 bases at J, leaving 4 bases unmatched. There are 15 residues in the CDR3. CDR3 sequence reads: CASRTSGPSYNEQFF. CDR3 bases: TGTGCCAGTCGGACTAGCGGACCCTCCTACAATGAGCAGTTCTTC.

The rearrangement joins TRBV24-1 to TRBJ2-3; the D gene is possibly TRBD2 (6 bases). This CDR3 comprises 16 residues. The V end lost 4 bases, the J end lost 2 bases, and 15 bases lay between the germline ends. CDR1 is KGHDR, CDR2 SFDVKD, per germline. CDR3 loop: CATSDVGEEVTDTQYF. The DNA of the CDR3 is TGTGCCACCAGTGACGTAGGGGAGGAAGTCACAGATACGCAGTATTTT.

The count of this clone is one. The rearrangement links TRBV28 to TRBJ1-6; 12 bases align to TRBD1. V gave up 2 bases and J gave up 5 bases; unmatched junction bases: 1. This CDR3 has 16 residues. Per the germline V gene, CDR1 is MDHEN and CDR2 is SYDVKM. CDR3 coding DNA: TGTGCCAGCAGTTTAGGGACAGGGGGCCATAATTCACCCCTCCACTTT. Its protein product is CASSLGTGGHNSPLHF.

The chain has TRBV29-1 and TRBJ1-1, with TRBD1 matching over 10 bases. Germline CDR1 SQVTM, CDR2 ANQGSEA. The CDR3 loop spans 13 amino acids. The trim removed 4 bases at V and 7 bases at J, leaving 6 bases unmatched. CDR3 nucleotides: TGCAGCGTTGGGGGACAGGGGACACTTGAAGCTTTCTTT. Translated: CSVGGQGTLEAFF.

The chain couples TRBV7-9 to TRBJ1-4; TRBD1 might be the D (5 bases). Between the trimmed V and J ends, which lost 3 bases and 8 bases, there was a span of 16 bases. Germline V gives CDR1 SEHNR, CDR2 FQNEAQ (reference sequence). This CDR3 is 15 amino acids long. CDR3 residues: CASSFDGTGGEKLFF. The CDR3 DNA follows: TGTGCCAGCAGCTTTGATGGGACGGGAGGCGAAAAACTGTTTTTT.

The chain is built from TRBV5-5 and TRBJ2-7; TRBD1 might be the D (5 bases). The CDR3 runs 13 residues. CDR1 and CDR2 from the germline V gene are SGHKS and YYEKEE (reference sequence). Trimming shortened V by 5 bases and J by 0 bases, and 9 bases separated the two germline ends. This CDR3 reads CASSRQSSYEQYF. CDR3 coding DNA: TGTGCCAGCAGTCGACAGAGCTCCTACGAGCAGTACTTC. The full variable domain, with the rest looked up from reference TRBV5-5 and TRBJ2-7, is DAGVTQSPTHLIKTRGQQVTLRCSPISGHKSVSWYQQVLGQGPQFIFQYYEKEERGRGNFPDRFSARQFPNYSSELNVNALLLGDSALYLCASSRQSSYEQYFGPGTRLTVT.

This chain joins TRBV7-2 and TRBJ2-1, with 8 bases aligning to TRBD1. Germline CDR1 and CDR2: SGHTA and FQGNSA. This CDR3 is 15 amino acids long. J gave up 7 bases and V 0 bases, and 5 bases lay outside the gene matches. CDR3 region: CASSLARDRGNEQFF. CDR3 DNA sequence: TGTGCCAGCAGCTTAGCCAGAGACAGGGGAAATGAGCAGTTCTTC.

The V call is TRBV3-1 (or the pseudogene TRBV3-2), the J call TRBJ1-6; weak D call: TRBD1 (5 bases). Germline loops: CDR1 LGHDT, CDR2 YNNKEL (reference sequence). Trimming removed 4 bases at V and 10 bases at J, with 17 bases between. The CDR3 consists of 15 residues. The CDR3 DNA is TGTGCCAGCAGCCCGGCGGGATCAGGGAACTCACCCCTCCACTTT. Protein product: CASSPAGSGNSPLHF.

The chain recombines TRBV4-2 with TRBJ2-3; 8 bases align to TRBD2. Germline trimming cut 4 bases from V and 9 bases from J; bases unmatched to any gene: 6. Germline assignment: CDR1 LGHNA and CDR2 YNFKEQ. The CDR3 totals 13 residues. The CDR3 sequence: CASSPPGGGTQYF. DNA of the CDR3: TGTGCCAGCAGCCCCCCCGGGGGGGGCACGCAGTATTTT.

V is TRBV13 and J is TRBJ2-3; 16 nucleotides agree with TRBD2. V was clipped by 5 bases and J by 5 bases; unmatched bases: 4. The CDR3 is 16 amino acids. The germline CDR1 and CDR2 sequences are PRHDT and FYEKMQ (reference sequence). The chain's CDR3 is CASSAGTSGGGDTQYF. CDR3 DNA sequence: TGTGCCAGCAGCGCCGGGACTAGCGGGGGGGGAGATACGCAGTATTTT.

The chain links TRBV27 to TRBJ1-5; 8 bases match TRBD1. The CDR3 spans 15 residues. Germline V gene sequence: CDR1 MNHEY, CDR2 SMNVEV (reference sequence). J gave up 3 bases and V 2 bases, and 3 bases lay outside the gene matches. CDR3 protein: CASSLDRGLNQPQHF. The CDR3 region has the DNA TGTGCCAGCAGTTTAGACAGGGGCCTCAATCAGCCCCAGCATTTT.

The chain recombines TRBV6-2 or TRBV6-3 with TRBJ2-3; D uncertain. The germline V gene encodes CDR1 MNHEY and CDR2 SVGEGT. Trimming stripped 5 bases from V and 6 bases from J, with 12 bases between. The length of the CDR3 is 13 residues. CDR3 in DNA: TGTGCCAGCAGTAAGCCTCCCAGGGATACGCAGTATTTT. Its protein product is CASSKPPRDTQYF.

V is TRBV6-5 and J is TRBJ2-7; tentative D call: TRBD2 (5 bases). The CDR3 sequence is 15 residues long. V lost 0 bases, J lost 3 bases, and 12 bases lay in between. The V gene's germline CDR1 is MNHEY and CDR2 SVGAGI. DNA for the CDR3: TGTGCCAGCAGTTACTCCGCGGGTGGAGACTACGAGCAGTACTTC. Translation gives CASSYSAGGDYEQYF.

This sequence joins TRBV28 and TRBJ2-3; D is unclear. From germline, CDR1 is MDHEN and CDR2 SYDVKM. The CDR3 has 13 amino acids. Trimming removed 9 bases from V and 0 bases from J, with 10 bases in between. For the CDR3, the DNA is TGTGCCAGTTCTACCGTTAGCACAGATACGCAGTATTTT. Residues: CASSTVSTDTQYF.

The rearrangement links TRBV14 to TRBJ1-1, with D maybe TRBD1 (5 bases). The CDR3 extends over 13 amino acids. V was pared by 3 bases and J by 7 bases, with 12 bases between. Germline lookup yields CDR1 SGHDN and CDR2 FVKESK. This chain's CDR3 is CASSHQGIGEAFF. CDR3 coding DNA: TGTGCCAGCAGCCATCAGGGAATAGGTGAAGCTTTCTTT.

The chain has TRBV7-3 and TRBJ2-1; D possibly corresponds to TRBD2 (5 bases). The CDR3 runs 15 residues. Germline V gene lookup returns CDR1 SGHTA and CDR2 FQGTGA. The V and J ends lost 0 bases and 3 bases respectively, with 9 bases between them. The DNA of the CDR3 is TGTGCCAGCAGCTTAACGGCTAGCAGCTACAATGAGCAGTTCTTC. Its translation: CASSLTASSYNEQFF.

This clone was detected only once. V and J are TRBV9 and TRBJ2-2, with 7 bases fitting TRBD2. Germline CDR1 and CDR2: SGDLS and YYNGEE. The CDR3 has 16 amino acids. The junction had 6 bases not matched to a gene; V was cut back by 2 bases and J by 2 bases. CDR3 DNA sequence: TGTGCCAGCAGCGTCGGGACTAAGAGAAACACCGGGGAGCTGTTTTTT. The encoded protein is CASSVGTKRNTGELFF.

The V gene is TRBV9, the J gene TRBJ2-3, with D tentatively TRBD2 (6 bases). The V end was cut by 2 bases, the J end by 4 bases, with 11 bases between. The germline V gene has CDR1 SGDLS and CDR2 YYNGEE. This CDR3 comprises 14 residues. CDR3 in DNA: TGTGCCAGCAGCGTCGGAGGGTACGCAGATACGCAGTATTTT. Protein product: CASSVGGYADTQYF.

The rearrangement joins TRBV5-1 to TRBJ1-1, with 7 bases that match TRBD1. The trim removed 4 bases at V and 1 base at J, leaving 4 bases unmatched. The CDR3 contains 14 residues. Germline V CDR1 and CDR2: SGHRS, YFSETQ. The CDR3 sequence: CASSTGQPNTEAFF. The CDR3 bases are TGCGCCAGCAGCACGGGACAGCCGAACACTGAAGCTTTCTTT.

The J gene is TRBJ1-1, the V gene TRBV6-2 or TRBV6-3; D unclear. V lost 0 bases to trimming and J lost 4 bases, with 12 bases between them. The germline CDR1 and CDR2 sequences are MNHEY and SVGEGT. This CDR3 spans 15 amino acids. In DNA form, the CDR3 reads TGTGCCAGCAGTTACTCGTCAGGAAGTGGCACTGAAGCTTTCTTT. Its translation is CASSYSSGSGTEAFF.

V gene TRBV11-1 combines with J gene TRBJ1-6, with 7 positions matching TRBD1. This CDR3 spans 16 amino acids. Germline V gives CDR1 SGHAT, CDR2 FQDESV (reference sequence). Trimming at V came to 5 bases and at J to 11 bases, leaving 15 bases not matched to a gene. The CDR3 is CASSADRVAQRTPLHF. In DNA form, the CDR3 reads TGTGCCAGCAGCGCAGACAGGGTGGCCCAAAGGACACCCCTCCACTTT.

V usage is TRBV7-3 and J usage is TRBJ2-3; 11 nucleotides line up with TRBD2. Per germline, CDR1 SGHTA and CDR2 FQGTGA. Trimming removed 5 bases from V and 4 bases from J; junction bases left unmatched: 5. The CDR3 contains 15 residues. CDR3 sequence (DNA): TGTGCCAGCAGCAAACTAGCGGGAGCCTCAGATACGCAGTATTTT. It translates to CASSKLAGASDTQYF.

The chain has TRBV27 and TRBJ2-7, with a weak D call TRBD1 (6 bases). V was pared by 4 bases and J by 3 bases, with 13 bases between. Germline CDR1 reads MNHEY; CDR2 reads SMNVEV (reference sequence). The CDR3 runs 14 residues. The CDR3 loop reads CASSSPRTDYEQYF. CDR3 bases: TGTGCCAGCAGTTCCCCCAGGACAGACTACGAGCAGTACTTC.

The CDR3 coding sequence is TGTGCCAGCAGTTCCCTCAGGGGGAGGAGCTACGAGCAGTACTTC. Its translation is CASSSLRGRSYEQYF. The rearrangement joins TRBV27 to TRBJ2-7; possible D gene TRBD1, 7 bases. Trimming cost V 4 bases and J 3 bases, with 16 bases left between them. The CDR3 length is 15 residues. In germline, CDR1 is MNHEY, CDR2 SMNVEV (reference sequence).